Below, 29 T cell receptor beta chains from the same sample are listed, as sequenced in a study of CD8 T cells in ankylosing spondylitis. Study observations and caveats: Among TCR beta sequences, a motif of fewer than 10 highly homologous variants appeared characteristic of ankylosing spondylitis blood.

One entry per CDR3 protein results from TCRdb running MiXCR on the 5' RACE reads. The data hold tens of thousands of distinct CDR3 sequences, with about 9% observed a single time. No antigen has been assigned to these receptors. Sequencing used blood, either unsorted or a sorted T cell fraction (not recorded which). These receptors were obtained from a male donor with ankylosing spondylitis.

The chain employs TRBV18 and TRBJ2-6; a weak D match, TRBD2 (5 bases). The V and J ends lost 2 bases and 4 bases respectively, with 15 bases between them. Germline V gene lookup returns CDR1 KGHSH and CDR2 LQKENI. The CDR3 consists of 17 residues. The CDR3 sequence: CASSPEEGSLGANVLTF. DNA of the CDR3: TGTGCCAGCTCACCAGAAGAGGGTTCGTTAGGGGCCAACGTCCTGACTTTC. Supplemented by reference TRBV18 and TRBJ2-6, the full variable domain reads NAGVMQNPRHLVRRRGQEARLRCSPMKGHSHVYWYRQLPEEGLKFMVYLQKENIIDESGMPKERFSAEFPKEGPSILRIQQVVRGDSAAYFCASSPEEGSLGANVLTFGAGSRLTVL.

This clonotype showed up just a few times. The gene calls are TRBV11-2 and TRBJ2-1; 10 bases are shared with TRBD2. Trimming cost V 5 bases and J 8 bases; bases outside gene matches: 6. Germline lookup yields CDR1 SGHAT and CDR2 FQNNGV. The CDR3 consists of 14 residues. CDR3 nucleotide sequence: TGTGCCAGCAGCCTTTTAGCGGGAGGCGATGAGCAGTTCTTC. Its protein is CASSLLAGGDEQFF.

The table lists this clonotype with many counts. The chain combines TRBV5-1 with TRBJ1-5; D gene uncertain. The CDR3 is made up of 15 amino acids. Deletions cut 4 bases from V and 4 bases from J, with 15 bases between. Germline V gives CDR1 SGHRS, CDR2 YFSETQ. The DNA of the CDR3 is TGCGCCAGCAGCCCTGGCCCGGACGGGAATCAGCCCCAGCATTTT. The encoded protein is CASSPGPDGNQPQHF.

Here the CDR3 reads CASSPRERCGELFF. The CDR3 bases are TGTGCCAGCAGCCCCCGGGAGCGCTGCGGGGAGCTGTTTTTT. This chain joins TRBV5-6 and TRBJ2-2; TRBD2 might be the D (6 bases). Germline-derived CDR1 and CDR2 are SGHDT and YYEEEE. The CDR3 is 14 residues long. Deletions cut 4 bases from V and 7 bases from J, with 14 bases between.

The rearrangement uses TRBV2 and TRBJ2-5; D may be TRBD1 or TRBD2 (5 bases each). The CDR3 has 15 residues. V lost 6 bases and J 5 bases, leaving 19 bases between the germline ends. Germline CDR1 and CDR2: SNHLY and FYNNEI. CDR3 sequence (DNA): TGTGCCAGCAGACCTGGGACCCGCGGCGAGGAGACCCAGTACTTC. It specifies CASRPGTRGEETQYF.

The chain is built from TRBV27 and TRBJ2-7; 7 bases match TRBD2. Unmatched junction bases numbered 8, after V lost 11 bases and J lost 1 base. Germline V gene lookup returns CDR1 MNHEY and CDR2 SMNVEV (reference sequence). The CDR3 extends over 13 amino acids. This chain's CDR3 is CASIGRDSYEQYF. The CDR3 DNA reads as TGTGCCTCCATAGGGAGGGATTCCTACGAGCAGTACTTC.

This clonotype was seen a few times. This chain connects TRBV6-1 to TRBJ2-1; 11 nucleotides agree with TRBD2. Germline CDR1 is MNHNS and CDR2 is SASEGT. CDR3 length equals 17 residues. Trimming removed 6 bases from V and 4 bases from J; junction bases left unmatched: 11. The CDR3 DNA reads as TGTGCCAGCAGCCCCACTTATAGCGGGGGGGCGTACAATGAGCAGTTCTTC. Protein sequence: CASSPTYSGGAYNEQFF.

V usage is TRBV7-9 and J usage is TRBJ2-1; 11 bases agree with TRBD2. The length of the CDR3 is 15 residues. V gave up 5 bases and J gave up 3 bases; unmatched junction bases: 3. Germline V CDR1 and CDR2: SEHNR, FQNEAQ (reference sequence). CDR3 sequence reads: CASSPGLADYNEQFF. The CDR3 DNA is TGTGCCAGCAGCCCGGGACTAGCGGACTACAATGAGCAGTTCTTC.

This clonotype was counted a few times. The chain recombines TRBV7-6 with TRBJ2-6; D is unclear. Germline CDR1 reads SGHVS; CDR2 reads FNYEAQ. Trimming left V 0 bases short and J 2 bases short, with 5 bases between. The CDR3 contains 15 residues. CDR3 region: CASSLAGTGANVLTF. CDR3 sequence (DNA): TGTGCCAGCAGCTTAGCAGGGACTGGGGCCAACGTCCTGACTTTC.

The chain carries TRBV7-8 and TRBJ2-2; maybe TRBD2 (5 bases). The germline V gene encodes CDR1 SGHVS and CDR2 FQNEAQ. This CDR3 region has 15 residues. V was clipped by 1 base and J by 2 bases, with 8 bases between them. The CDR3 protein is CASSLEAVNTGELFF. CDR3 DNA sequence: TGTGCCAGCAGCTTAGAAGCGGTCAACACCGGGGAGCTGTTTTTT.

The chain links TRBV30 to TRBJ1-2; 7 positions match TRBD1. This CDR3 region has 13 residues. V was clipped by 2 bases and J by 4 bases; unmatched bases: 4. Germline CDR1 reads GTSNPN; CDR2 reads SVGIG (reference sequence). Written as DNA, the CDR3 is TGTGCCTGGAGTCGCGGGACAGCCTATGGCTACACCTTC. Translating it yields CAWSRGTAYGYTF.

This clonotype was seen ten or more times. This chain joins TRBV12-3 or TRBV12-4 and TRBJ2-1, with no clear D. Deletions cut 1 base from V and 9 bases from J, with 4 bases between. The length of the CDR3 is 11 residues. The CDR3 protein is CASSLVAEQFF. DNA for the CDR3: TGTGCCAGCAGTTTAGTGGCTGAGCAGTTCTTC.

This clonotype was recorded many times. The chain joins TRBV6-1 to TRBJ1-2; D gene unclear. The V end lost 6 bases, the J end lost 3 bases, and 14 bases lay between the germline ends. Germline V gene data show CDR1 as MNHNS and CDR2 as SASEGT. The CDR3 covers 14 residues. CDR3 sequence (DNA): TGTGCCAGCAGGGTCGAGGTTGTTGACTATGGCTACACCTTC. Encoded protein: CASRVEVVDYGYTF.

The chain employs TRBV28 and TRBJ1-6, with D unclear. The CDR3 contains 18 residues. V lost 7 bases and J lost 0, with 19 bases in between. CDR1 is MDHEN and CDR2 is SYDVKM in the germline V gene. CDR3 coding DNA: TGTGCCAGCACCTACTCCGAATCCCTGAGCTCCTATAATTCACCCCTCCACTTT. It yields the protein CASTYSESLSSYNSPLHF.

This clonotype showed up just a few times. The chain links TRBV10-3 to TRBJ2-2; D gene ambiguous. This CDR3 is built from 12 residues. The germline V and J ends were trimmed by 9 bases and 4 bases, with 9 bases remaining between them. The germline CDR1 and CDR2 sequences are ENHRY and SYGVKD. The CDR3 DNA reads as TGTGCCATTGGGCCTAGCACCGGGGAGCTGTTTTTT. This encodes CAIGPSTGELFF.

This clonotype showed up many times. For the CDR3, the DNA is TGTGCCAGCAGTTTATCGACCCAGGGCTTAGGAGATGGCTACACCTTC. Translating it yields CASSLSTQGLGDGYTF. This chain uses TRBV27 with TRBJ1-2; D is possibly TRBD1 (5 bases). CDR3 length: 16 amino acids. CDR1 and CDR2 (germline): MNHEY, SMNVEV (reference sequence). The V end was cut by 0 bases, the J end by 6 bases, with 17 bases between.

The sample holds many counts of this clonotype. This chain links TRBV15 with TRBJ2-3; the match to TRBD2 covers 8 bases. CDR1 and CDR2 from the germline V gene are LNHNV and YYDKDF (reference sequence). The CDR3 runs 14 residues. The J segment lost 3 bases and the V segment lost 4 bases, leaving 3 bases of the junction unmatched. The CDR3 DNA reads TGTGCCACCAGCATTCAGCGGGAGACAGATACGCAGTATTTT. It encodes CATSIQRETDTQYF.

The chain links TRBV18 to TRBJ2-3, with no clear D. The CDR3 length is 15 residues. Germline CDR1 reads KGHSH; CDR2 reads LQKENI. V was trimmed by 2 bases and J by 2 bases, leaving 11 bases between them. The CDR3 region is CASSPSVRLTDTQYF. The CDR3 nucleotides are TGTGCCAGCTCACCATCCGTCCGGCTCACAGATACGCAGTATTTT. Filled out from reference TRBV18 and TRBJ2-3, the complete variable domain reads NAGVMQNPRHLVRRRGQEARLRCSPMKGHSHVYWYRQLPEEGLKFMVYLQKENIIDESGMPKERFSAEFPKEGPSILRIQQVVRGDSAAYFCASSPSVRLTDTQYFGPGTRLTVL.

The chain recombines TRBV9 with TRBJ2-7; perhaps TRBD1 as D (6 bases). CDR1 is SGDLS, CDR2 YYNGEE, per germline. The CDR3 runs 13 residues. The V end lost 5 bases, the J end lost 1 base, and 10 bases lay between the germline ends. The CDR3 DNA reads TGTGCCAGCAGTAAAGGACAGTCCTACGAGCAGTACTTC. Its translation is CASSKGQSYEQYF.

This chain joins TRBV7-9 and TRBJ1-1, with D possibly being TRBD1 (6 bases). The CDR3 is made up of 14 amino acids. Germline CDR1 is SEHNR and CDR2 is FQNEAQ (reference sequence). The V end lost 5 bases, the J end lost 5 bases, and 15 bases lay between the germline ends. In DNA form, the CDR3 reads TGTGCCAGCAGCACGACCACAGGGAAAACTGAAGCTTTCTTT. This sequence encodes CASSTTTGKTEAFF.

The gene calls are TRBV9 and TRBJ2-3; D gene ambiguous. This CDR3 region has 15 residues. Germline V CDR1 and CDR2: SGDLS, YYNGEE. The V end lost 0 bases, the J end lost 0 bases, and 8 bases lay between the germline ends. CDR3 DNA: TGTGCCAGCAGCGTAGGAGATACTAGCACAGATACGCAGTATTTT. Its protein is CASSVGDTSTDTQYF.

CDR3 DNA: TGTGCCAGCAAATCGGGGGGATGGGGCACTGAAGCTTTCTTT. Encoded protein: CASKSGGWGTEAFF. The genes are TRBV12-3 or TRBV12-4 and TRBJ1-1; tentatively, D is TRBD1 (5 bases). The V and J ends lost 7 bases and 4 bases respectively, with 16 bases between them. The CDR3 covers 14 residues.

This clonotype has at least ten counts. The V and J genes are TRBV13 and TRBJ2-1, with unresolved D. Germline V gene data show CDR1 as PRHDT and CDR2 as FYEKMQ (reference sequence). The CDR3 consists of 12 residues. V was shortened by 3 bases and J by 8 bases, with 8 bases between the two germline ends. As DNA, the CDR3 is TGTGCCAGCAGCTTTGGAGAGGATGAGCAGTTCTTC. It translates to CASSFGEDEQFF.

As regards this clonotype: This could be a read error, since a much larger clone is one nucleotide away. V is TRBV29-1 and J is TRBJ1-4; D may be TRBD1 (6 bases). CDR1 and CDR2 from the germline V gene are SQVTM and ANQGSEA. The V and J ends lost 7 bases and 7 bases respectively, with 22 bases between them. The CDR3 is made up of 15 amino acids. The CDR3 reads CSGTRTDLGGEKLFF. DNA of the CDR3: TGCAGCGGGACAAGGACAGATCTCGGAGGTGAAAAACTGTTTTTT.

V is TRBV29-1 and J is TRBJ2-7; TRBD1 aligns across 7 bases. The germline V gene has CDR1 SQVTM and CDR2 ANQGSEA. Germline trimming cut 6 bases from V and 2 bases from J; bases unmatched to any gene: 7. This CDR3 comprises 13 residues. The CDR3, as DNA: TGCAGCGTCAAGGGGGCGAGCGCCTACGAGCAGTACTTC. Translation gives CSVKGASAYEQYF.

This clonotype came up a few times. The chain uses TRBV15 and TRBJ1-4; D ambiguous. Germline CDR1 LNHNV, CDR2 YYDKDF (reference sequence). With 0 bases removed from V and 7 bases from J, the gap between germline ends came to 9 bases. CDR3 length: 14 amino acids. This CDR3 is CATSRDLRVEKLFF. The CDR3 DNA reads TGTGCCACCAGCAGAGATCTTAGGGTTGAAAAACTGTTTTTT.

The chain couples TRBV20-1 to TRBJ1-2; 9 nucleotides line up with TRBD1. The CDR3 runs to 15 residues. Germline V gives CDR1 DFQATT, CDR2 SNEGSKA (reference sequence). Germline trimming cut 0 bases from V and 1 base from J; bases unmatched to any gene: 3. The CDR3, as DNA: TGCAGTGCTAGAGATTTGGACAGGGGTAACTATGGCTACACCTTC. Its translation is CSARDLDRGNYGYTF.

This clonotype came up a few times. The chain couples TRBV12-5 to TRBJ2-7, with D unresolved. Germline CDR1 and CDR2: LGHNT and FRNRAP. The CDR3 has 13 residues. Between the trimmed V and J ends, which lost 5 bases and 1 base, there was a span of 9 bases. The chain's CDR3 is CASGPSGSYEQYV. CDR3 DNA: TGTGCTAGTGGTCCCTCCGGATCCTACGAGCAGTACGTC.

This clonotype was counted ten times or more. The chain links TRBV6-1 to TRBJ2-3, with D possibly TRBD2 on 6 matching bases. This CDR3 is 16 amino acids long. Trimming stripped 5 bases from V and 1 base from J, with 16 bases between. Germline V gene data show CDR1 as MNHNS and CDR2 as SASEGT. CDR3 sequence: CASSPRDCYRTDTQYF. Here the CDR3 DNA reads TGTGCCAGCAGTCCCCGGGACTGCTATCGCACAGATACGCAGTATTTT.